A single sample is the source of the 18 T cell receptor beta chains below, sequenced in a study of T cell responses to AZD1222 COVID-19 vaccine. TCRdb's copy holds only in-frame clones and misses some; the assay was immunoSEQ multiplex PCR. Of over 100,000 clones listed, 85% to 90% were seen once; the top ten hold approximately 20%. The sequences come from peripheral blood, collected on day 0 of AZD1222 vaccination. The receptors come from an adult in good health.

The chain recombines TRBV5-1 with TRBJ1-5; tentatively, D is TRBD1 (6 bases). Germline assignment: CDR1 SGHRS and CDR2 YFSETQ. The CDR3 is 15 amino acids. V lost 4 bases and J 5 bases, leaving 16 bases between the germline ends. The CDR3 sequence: CASSVQGGDDQPQHF. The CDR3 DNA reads TGCGCCAGCAGCGTACAGGGAGGTGACGATCAGCCCCAGCATTTT.

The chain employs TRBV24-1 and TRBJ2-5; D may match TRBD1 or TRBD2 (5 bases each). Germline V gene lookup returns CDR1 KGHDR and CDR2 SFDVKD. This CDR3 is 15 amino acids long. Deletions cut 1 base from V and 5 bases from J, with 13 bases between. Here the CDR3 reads CATSDLESGTETQYF. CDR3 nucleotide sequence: TGTGCCACCAGTGATTTAGAATCAGGGACGGAGACCCAGTACTTC.

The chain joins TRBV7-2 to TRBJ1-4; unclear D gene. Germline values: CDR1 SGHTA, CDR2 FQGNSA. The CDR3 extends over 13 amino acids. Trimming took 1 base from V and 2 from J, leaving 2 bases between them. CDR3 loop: CASSLVTNEKLFF. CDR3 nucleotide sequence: TGTGCCAGCAGCTTAGTCACTAATGAAAAACTGTTTTTT.

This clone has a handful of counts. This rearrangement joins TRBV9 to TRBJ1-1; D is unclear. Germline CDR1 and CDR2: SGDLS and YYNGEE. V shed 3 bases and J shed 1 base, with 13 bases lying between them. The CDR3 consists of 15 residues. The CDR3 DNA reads TGTGCCAGCAGCGATGACCCGGTACGGAACACTGAAGCTTTCTTT. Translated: CASSDDPVRNTEAFF. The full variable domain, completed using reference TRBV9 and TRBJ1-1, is DSGVTQTPKHLITATGQRVTLRCSPRSGDLSVYWYQQSLDQGLQFLIQYYNGEERAKGNILERFSAQQFPDLHSELNLSSLELGDSALYFCASSDDPVRNTEAFFGQGTRLTVV.

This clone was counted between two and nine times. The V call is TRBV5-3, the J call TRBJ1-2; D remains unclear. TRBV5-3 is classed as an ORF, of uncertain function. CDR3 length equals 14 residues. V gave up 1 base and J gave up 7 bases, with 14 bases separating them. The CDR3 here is CARSLFGGGVGYTF. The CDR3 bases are TGTGCCAGAAGCTTGTTCGGCGGCGGCGTTGGCTACACCTTC.

The CDR3 protein is CSASRQTEETQYF. The CDR3 DNA follows: TGCAGTGCTAGTCGACAGACAGAAGAGACCCAGTACTTC. V and J are TRBV20-1 and TRBJ2-5, with D possibly matching TRBD1 (5 bases). In germline, CDR1 is DFQATT, CDR2 SNEGSKA (reference sequence). Trimming removed 3 bases from V and 3 bases from J, with 11 bases in between. The CDR3 loop spans 13 amino acids.

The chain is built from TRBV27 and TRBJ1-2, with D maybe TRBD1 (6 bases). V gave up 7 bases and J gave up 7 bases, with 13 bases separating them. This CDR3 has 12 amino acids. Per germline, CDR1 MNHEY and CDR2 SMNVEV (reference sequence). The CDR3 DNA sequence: TGTGCCAGCATGGGGGGCGCAGGTGGCTACACCTTC. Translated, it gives CASMGGAGGYTF.

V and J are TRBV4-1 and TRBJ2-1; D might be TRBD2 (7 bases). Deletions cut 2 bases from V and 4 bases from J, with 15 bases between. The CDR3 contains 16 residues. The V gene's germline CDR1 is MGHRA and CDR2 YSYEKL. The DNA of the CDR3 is TGCGCCAGCAGCCAAAAGGGAGGGGACATTTACAATGAGCAGTTCTTC. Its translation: CASSQKGGDIYNEQFF.

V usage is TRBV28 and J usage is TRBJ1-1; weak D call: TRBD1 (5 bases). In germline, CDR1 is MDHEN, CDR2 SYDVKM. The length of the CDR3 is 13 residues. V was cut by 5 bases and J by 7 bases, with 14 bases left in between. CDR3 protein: CASSPPGRHEAFF. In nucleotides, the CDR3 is TGTGCCAGCAGTCCTCCGGGACGGCATGAAGCTTTCTTT.

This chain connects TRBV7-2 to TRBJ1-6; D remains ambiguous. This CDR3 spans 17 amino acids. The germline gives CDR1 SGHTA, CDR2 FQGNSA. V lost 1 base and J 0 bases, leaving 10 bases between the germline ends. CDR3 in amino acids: CASSLEIGSSYNSPLHF. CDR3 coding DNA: TGTGCCAGCAGCTTAGAAATCGGGAGCTCCTATAATTCACCCCTCCACTTT.

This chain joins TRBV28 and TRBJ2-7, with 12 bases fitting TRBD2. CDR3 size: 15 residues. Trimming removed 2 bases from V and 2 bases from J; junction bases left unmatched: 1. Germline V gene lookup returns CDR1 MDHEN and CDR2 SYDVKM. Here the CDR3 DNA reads TGTGCCAGCAGTTTACTAGCGGGGGGGCCCTACGAGCAGTACTTC. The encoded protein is CASSLLAGGPYEQYF.

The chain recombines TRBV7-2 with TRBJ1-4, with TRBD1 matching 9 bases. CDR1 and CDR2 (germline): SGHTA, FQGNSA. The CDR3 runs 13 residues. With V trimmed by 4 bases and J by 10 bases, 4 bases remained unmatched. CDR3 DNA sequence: TGTGCCAGCAGCTCGGGACAGGGTGCAAAACTGTTTTTT. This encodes CASSSGQGAKLFF.

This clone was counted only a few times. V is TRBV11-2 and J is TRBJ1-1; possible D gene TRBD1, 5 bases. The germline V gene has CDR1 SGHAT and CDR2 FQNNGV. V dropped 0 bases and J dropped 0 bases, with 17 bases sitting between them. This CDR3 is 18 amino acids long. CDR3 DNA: TGTGCCAGCAGCTTAGAGGGCAGGGTAATTCGGATGAACACTGAAGCTTTCTTT. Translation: CASSLEGRVIRMNTEAFF.

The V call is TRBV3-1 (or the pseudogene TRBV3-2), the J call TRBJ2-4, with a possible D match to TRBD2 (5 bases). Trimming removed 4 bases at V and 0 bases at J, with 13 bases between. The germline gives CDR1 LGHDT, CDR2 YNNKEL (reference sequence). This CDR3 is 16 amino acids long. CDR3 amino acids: CASSPRDYLAKNIQYF. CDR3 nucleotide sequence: TGTGCCAGCAGCCCTCGAGACTACTTAGCCAAAAACATTCAGTACTTC.

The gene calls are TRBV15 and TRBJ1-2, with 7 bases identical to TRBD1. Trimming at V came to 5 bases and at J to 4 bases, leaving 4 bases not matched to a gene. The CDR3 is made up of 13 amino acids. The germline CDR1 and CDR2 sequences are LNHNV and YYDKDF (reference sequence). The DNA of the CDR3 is TGTGCCACCAGCCCGGACAGGTCCTATGGCTACACCTTC. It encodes CATSPDRSYGYTF.

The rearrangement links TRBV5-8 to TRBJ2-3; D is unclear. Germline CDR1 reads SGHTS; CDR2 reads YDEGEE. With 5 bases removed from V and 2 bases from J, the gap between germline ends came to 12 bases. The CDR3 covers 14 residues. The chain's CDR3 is CASSYLAATDTQYF. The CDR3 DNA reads TGTGCCAGCAGTTATTTGGCAGCCACAGATACGCAGTATTTT.

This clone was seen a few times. The DNA of the CDR3 is TGTGCCAGCAGCTTACTTCTGGGGGCGGACGAGCAGTACTTC. It yields the protein CASSLLLGADEQYF. The chain carries TRBV7-2 and TRBJ2-7; a weak D match, TRBD1 (6 bases). The CDR3 loop spans 14 amino acids. The V end lost 2 bases, the J end lost 5 bases, and 13 bases lay between the germline ends. Per the germline V gene, CDR1 is SGHTA and CDR2 is FQGNSA.

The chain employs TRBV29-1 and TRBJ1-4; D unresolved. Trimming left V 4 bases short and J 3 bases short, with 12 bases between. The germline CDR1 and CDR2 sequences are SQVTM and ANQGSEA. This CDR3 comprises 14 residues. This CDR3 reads CSVARGLPNEKLFF. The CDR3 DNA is TGCAGCGTTGCGAGAGGGCTCCCTAATGAAAAACTGTTTTTT.